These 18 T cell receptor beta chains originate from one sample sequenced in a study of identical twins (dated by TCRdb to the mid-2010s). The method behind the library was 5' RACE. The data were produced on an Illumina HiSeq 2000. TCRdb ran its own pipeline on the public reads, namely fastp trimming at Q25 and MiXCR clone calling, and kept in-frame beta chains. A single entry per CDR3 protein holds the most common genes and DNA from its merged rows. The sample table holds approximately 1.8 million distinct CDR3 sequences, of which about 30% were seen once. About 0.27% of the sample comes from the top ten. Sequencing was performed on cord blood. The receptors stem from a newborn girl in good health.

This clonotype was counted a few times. Written as DNA, the CDR3 is TGTGCCAGCAGCCATACTATTGGGGGATTAGGCGAGCAGTACTTC. Its protein is CASSHTIGGLGEQYF. The V call is TRBV6-5, the J call TRBJ2-7; D possibly uses TRBD1 or TRBD2 (5 bases each). The CDR3 is 15 amino acids. Germline V gene sequence: CDR1 MNHEY, CDR2 SVGAGI. The V and J ends lost 6 bases and 6 bases respectively, with 21 bases between them.

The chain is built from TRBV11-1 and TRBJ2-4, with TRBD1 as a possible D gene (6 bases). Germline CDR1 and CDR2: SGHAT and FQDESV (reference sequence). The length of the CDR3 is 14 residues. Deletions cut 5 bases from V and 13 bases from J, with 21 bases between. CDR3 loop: CASSRAGTTYAQYF. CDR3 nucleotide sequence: TGTGCCAGCAGCCGCGCCGGGACAACCTACGCGCAGTACTTC.

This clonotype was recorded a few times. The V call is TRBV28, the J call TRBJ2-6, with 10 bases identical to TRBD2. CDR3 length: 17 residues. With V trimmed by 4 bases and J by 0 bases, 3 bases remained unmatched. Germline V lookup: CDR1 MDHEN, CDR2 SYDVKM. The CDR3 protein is CASSSSSGSSGANVLTF. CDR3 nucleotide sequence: TGTGCCAGCAGTTCTTCTAGCGGGAGCTCTGGGGCCAACGTCCTGACTTTC.

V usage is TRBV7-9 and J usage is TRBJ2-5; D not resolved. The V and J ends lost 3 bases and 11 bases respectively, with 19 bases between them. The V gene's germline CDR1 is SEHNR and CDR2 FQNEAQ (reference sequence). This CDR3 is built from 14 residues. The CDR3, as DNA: TGTGCCAGCAGCTTGTCTAGAAACTACAATGAGCAGTACTTC. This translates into CASSLSRNYNEQYF.

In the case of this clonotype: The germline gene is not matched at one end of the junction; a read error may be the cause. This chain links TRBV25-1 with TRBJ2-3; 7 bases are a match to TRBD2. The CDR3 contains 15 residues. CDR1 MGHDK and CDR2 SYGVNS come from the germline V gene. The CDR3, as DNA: TGTGCCAGTAGTGATTGGGGAGGGAGCACAGATACGCAGTATTTT. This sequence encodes CASSDWGGSTDTQYF.

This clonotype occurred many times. The CDR3 bases are TGCAGCGTTCTACCCACAGGGGTGAGCTCCTACGAGCAGTACTTC. It codes for CSVLPTGVSSYEQYF. The genes are TRBV29-1 and TRBJ2-7; 7 nucleotides agree with TRBD1. The CDR3 loop spans 15 amino acids. Germline CDR1 is SQVTM and CDR2 is ANQGSEA. The V segment lost 5 bases and the J segment 0 bases; nucleotides outside the gene matches: 10.

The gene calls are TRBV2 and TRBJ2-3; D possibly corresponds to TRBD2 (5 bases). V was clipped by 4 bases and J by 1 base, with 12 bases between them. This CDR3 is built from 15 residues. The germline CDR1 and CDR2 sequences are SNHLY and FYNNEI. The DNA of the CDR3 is TGTGCCAGCAGTGTTTCGGGGAGAGGCACAGATACGCAGTATTTT. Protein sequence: CASSVSGRGTDTQYF.

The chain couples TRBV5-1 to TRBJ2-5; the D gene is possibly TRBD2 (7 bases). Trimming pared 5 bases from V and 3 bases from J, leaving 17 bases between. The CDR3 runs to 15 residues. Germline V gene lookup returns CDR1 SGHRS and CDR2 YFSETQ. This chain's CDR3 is CASRAYREGEETQYF. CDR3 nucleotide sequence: TGCGCCAGCAGGGCGTACAGGGAGGGGGAAGAGACCCAGTACTTC. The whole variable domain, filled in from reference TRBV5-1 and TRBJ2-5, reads KAGVTQTPRYLIKTRGQQVTLSCSPISGHRSVSWYQQTPGQGLQFLFEYFSETQRNKGNFPGRFSGRQFSNSRSEMNVSTLELGDSALYLCASRAYREGEETQYFGPGTRLLVL.

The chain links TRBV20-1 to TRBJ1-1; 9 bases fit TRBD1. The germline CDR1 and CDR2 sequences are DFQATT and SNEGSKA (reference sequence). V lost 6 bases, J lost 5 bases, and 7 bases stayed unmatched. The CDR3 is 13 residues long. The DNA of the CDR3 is TGCAGTGCCTTCGGACAGGGGTGGACTGAAGCTTTCTTT. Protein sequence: CSAFGQGWTEAFF.

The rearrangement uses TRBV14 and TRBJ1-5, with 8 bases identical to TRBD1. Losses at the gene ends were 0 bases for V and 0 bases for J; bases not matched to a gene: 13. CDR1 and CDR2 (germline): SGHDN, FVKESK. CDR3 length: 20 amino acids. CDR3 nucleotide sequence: TGTGCCAGCAGCCAAGATTGGGGACAGGCCCCTCCCCATAGCAATCAGCCCCAGCATTTT. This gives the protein CASSQDWGQAPPHSNQPQHF. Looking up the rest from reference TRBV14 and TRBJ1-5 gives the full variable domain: EAGVTQFPSHSVIEKGQTVTLRCDPISGHDNLYWYRRVMGKEIKFLLHFVKESKQDESGMPNNRFLAERTGGTYSTLKVQPAELEDSGVYFCASSQDWGQAPPHSNQPQHFGDGTRLSIL.

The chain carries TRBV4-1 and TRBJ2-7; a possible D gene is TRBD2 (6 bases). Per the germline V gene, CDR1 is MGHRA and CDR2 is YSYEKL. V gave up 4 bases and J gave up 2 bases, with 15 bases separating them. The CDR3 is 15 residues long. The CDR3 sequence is CASSRIRDLAYEQYF. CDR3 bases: TGCGCCAGCAGCCGTATCCGGGACTTGGCCTACGAGCAGTACTTC.

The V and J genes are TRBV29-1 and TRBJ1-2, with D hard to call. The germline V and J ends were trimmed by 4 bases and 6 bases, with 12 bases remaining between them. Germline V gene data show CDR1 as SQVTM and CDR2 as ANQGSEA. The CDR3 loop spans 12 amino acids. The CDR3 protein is CSVVVQQHGYTF. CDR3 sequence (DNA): TGCAGCGTTGTAGTACAGCAACATGGCTACACCTTC.

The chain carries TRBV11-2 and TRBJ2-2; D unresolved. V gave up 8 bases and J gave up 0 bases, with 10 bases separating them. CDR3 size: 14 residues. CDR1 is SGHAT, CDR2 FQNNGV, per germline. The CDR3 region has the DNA TGTGCCAGCCACGGAAGGTCGAACACCGGGGAGCTGTTTTTT. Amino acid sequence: CASHGRSNTGELFF. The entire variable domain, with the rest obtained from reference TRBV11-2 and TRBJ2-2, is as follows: EAGVAQSPRYKIIEKRQSVAFWCNPISGHATLYWYQQILGQGPKLLIQFQNNGVVDDSQLPKDRFSAERLKGVDSTLKIQPAKLEDSAVYLCASHGRSNTGELFFGEGSRLTVL.

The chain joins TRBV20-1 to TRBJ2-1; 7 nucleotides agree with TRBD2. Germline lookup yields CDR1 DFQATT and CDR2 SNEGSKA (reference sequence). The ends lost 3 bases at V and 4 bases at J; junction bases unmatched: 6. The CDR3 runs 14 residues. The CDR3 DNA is TGCAGTGCTAGGGCTAGCGGAGATTACAATGAGCAGTTCTTC. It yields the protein CSARASGDYNEQFF.

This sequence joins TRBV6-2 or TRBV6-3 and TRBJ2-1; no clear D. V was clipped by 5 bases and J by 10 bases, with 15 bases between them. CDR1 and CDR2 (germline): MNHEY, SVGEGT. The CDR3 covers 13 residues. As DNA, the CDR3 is TGTGCCAGCAGTCCCGAGACCTTCTGGGAGCAGTTCTTC. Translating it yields CASSPETFWEQFF.

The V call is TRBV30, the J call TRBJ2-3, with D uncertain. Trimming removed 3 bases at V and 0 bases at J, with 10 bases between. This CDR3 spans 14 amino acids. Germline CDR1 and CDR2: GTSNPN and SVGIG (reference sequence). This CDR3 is CAWRRTVSTDTQYF. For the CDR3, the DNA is TGTGCCTGGAGGAGGACGGTTAGCACAGATACGCAGTATTTT. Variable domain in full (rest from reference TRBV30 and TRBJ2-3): SQTIHQWPATLVQPVGSPLSLECTVEGTSNPNLYWYRQAAGRGLQLLFYSVGIGQISSEVPQNLSASRPQDRQFILSSKKLLLSDSGFYLCAWRRTVSTDTQYFGPGTRLTVL.

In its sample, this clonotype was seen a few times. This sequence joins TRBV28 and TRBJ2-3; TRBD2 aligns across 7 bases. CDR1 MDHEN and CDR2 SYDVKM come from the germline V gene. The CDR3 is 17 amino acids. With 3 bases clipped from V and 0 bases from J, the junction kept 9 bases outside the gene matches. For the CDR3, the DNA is TGTGCCAGCAGTTTGCCCTCGAGCGGGATTAGCACAGATACGCAGTATTTT. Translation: CASSLPSSGISTDTQYF.

The CDR3 bases are TGTGCCAGCAGTCCCCTTGCCCCTTGGAGCACAGATACGCAGTATTTT. Translation: CASSPLAPWSTDTQYF. The genes are TRBV27 and TRBJ2-3; D is undetermined. The CDR3 loop spans 16 amino acids. From germline, CDR1 is MNHEY and CDR2 SMNVEV (reference sequence). V dropped 5 bases and J dropped 0 bases, with 15 bases sitting between them.